The T cell receptor (beta chain) described here comes from a study of OX40 agonist ivuxolimab in advanced cancers. Background on the study: The treatment was a fully human IgG2 OX40 agonist, ivuxolimab. Across the patients, intravenous ivuxolimab was delivered every 2 weeks at 0.01 to 10 mg/kg. A diagnosis of hepatocellular carcinoma, melanoma, renal cell or head and neck cancer was present in dose-escalation patients. Study observations and caveats: Researchers report that CD8+ T cells had, on average, more expanded clones than CD4+.

In regard to this clone: Its specificity is not known.

Trimming took off 3 bases at V and 3 bases at J, with 9 bases between the two ends. The V gene's germline CDR1 is MNHNY and CDR2 SVGAGI (reference sequence). CDR3 length equals 13 residues. The repertoire was sequenced with immunoSEQ multiplex PCR; TCRdb's copy has only in-frame clones and lacks some. Among roughly 49,000 clones, approximately 80% were seen once, and the ten largest hold about 6.4%. The TCR originated in an adult with an advanced solid tumor such as melanoma, head and neck, liver or kidney cancer. This chain uses TRBV6-6 with TRBJ2-7; the D is unclear. The starting material was CD4+ or CD8+ T cells sorted from blood, obtained in a trial of the OX40 agonist ivuxolimab. The CDR3 sequence: CASSYRTDYEQYF. CDR3 DNA sequence: TGTGCCAGCAGTTATCGCACGGACTACGAGCAGTACTTC.